A single sample gave rise to the 19 T cell receptor beta chains below, sequenced in a study of prognosis after radiotherapy for stage I lung cancer. The authors amplified TCR beta CDR3 from genomic DNA using two-round multiplex PCR. Used in first-round PCR were primers specific to each TRBV and TRBJ gene. TCRdb re-derived calls from the multiplex PCR reads in MiXCR, one entry per CDR3 protein. The repertoire includes 30,000 to 40,000 distinct CDR3 sequences, approximately 25% of them detected once, and less than 30% sits in the top ten. Material: PBMCs, obtained before or after stereotactic body radiation therapy (not recorded which). The origin of the receptors is a donor aged 50 or older with non-small cell lung cancer.

In its sample, this clonotype was seen many times. The chain is built from TRBV29-1 and TRBJ1-1, with a tentative D call TRBD1 (6 bases). The V end lost 5 bases, the J end lost 5 bases, and 18 bases lay between the germline ends. This CDR3 region has 14 residues. Per the germline V gene, CDR1 is SQVTM and CDR2 is ANQGSEA. The DNA for the CDR3 is TGCAGCGTTCTCTTGGTAGGGGGAAAAACTGAAGCTTTCTTT. It translates to CSVLLVGGKTEAFF.

This clonotype occurred many times. This sequence joins TRBV5-4 and TRBJ1-2; TRBD1 matches 8 bases. The germline V gene has CDR1 SGHNT and CDR2 YYREEE (reference sequence). The ends lost 5 bases at V and 5 bases at J; junction bases unmatched: 8. This CDR3 region has 14 residues. In DNA form, the CDR3 reads TGTGCCAGCAGGCCCGGACAGGGAGATTATGGCTACACCTTC. Translated, it gives CASRPGQGDYGYTF.

This clonotype was counted many times. The V call is TRBV5-5, the J call TRBJ1-5; D might be TRBD1 (5 bases). The CDR3 loop spans 14 amino acids. CDR1 is SGHKS, CDR2 YYEKEE, per germline (reference sequence). V shed 4 bases and J shed 5 bases, with 13 bases lying between them. The CDR3 DNA is TGTGCCAGCAGCCCCCAACAAGGGGATCAGCCCCAGCATTTT. It yields the protein CASSPQQGDQPQHF.

This clonotype was detected many times. The chain employs TRBV6-5 and TRBJ2-7, with a possible D match to TRBD1 (6 bases). The germline V gene encodes CDR1 MNHEY and CDR2 SVGAGI. CDR3 length: 16 residues. Trimming cost V 0 bases and J 0 bases, with 12 bases left between them. This CDR3 reads CASSYSVQGFSYEQYF. DNA for the CDR3: TGTGCCAGCAGTTACTCGGTGCAGGGGTTCTCCTACGAGCAGTACTTC.

In this sample, this clonotype turned up many times. V and J are TRBV5-1 and TRBJ1-3, with 7 bases matching TRBD1. This CDR3 region has 13 residues. V shed 7 bases and J 3 bases; nucleotides not matched to a gene: 4. Germline V gene data show CDR1 as SGHRS and CDR2 as YFSETQ. The DNA of the CDR3 is TGCGCCAGCGCTGGGACAGTTGGAAACACCATATATTTT. This sequence encodes CASAGTVGNTIYF.

There are many counts of this clonotype. The V call is TRBV27, the J call TRBJ1-5, with D unresolved. The germline V and J ends were trimmed by 5 bases and 0 bases, with 11 bases remaining between them. The germline gives CDR1 MNHEY, CDR2 SMNVEV (reference sequence). This CDR3 is built from 15 residues. The CDR3 reads CASSIPPYSNQPQHF. In nucleotides, the CDR3 is TGTGCCAGCAGTATCCCCCCCTATAGCAATCAGCCCCAGCATTTT.

This clonotype was observed many times. This chain uses TRBV5-1 with TRBJ1-2; D is unresolved. The V end was cut by 2 bases, the J end by 8 bases, with 10 bases between. The CDR3 is 12 residues long. The germline V gene has CDR1 SGHRS and CDR2 YFSETQ. CDR3 in amino acids: CASSLSREGYTF. CDR3 coding DNA: TGCGCCAGCAGCTTATCCCGGGAAGGCTACACCTTC. Complete variable domain (other parts from reference TRBV5-1 and TRBJ1-2): KAGVTQTPRYLIKTRGQQVTLSCSPISGHRSVSWYQQTPGQGLQFLFEYFSETQRNKGNFPGRFSGRQFSNSRSEMNVSTLELGDSALYLCASSLSREGYTFGSGTRLTVV.

This clonotype was counted ten times or more. V is TRBV15 and J is TRBJ1-4; TRBD1 agrees at 7 bases. CDR1 and CDR2 from the germline V gene are LNHNV and YYDKDF (reference sequence). This CDR3 is built from 16 residues. V trimming: 3 bases; J trimming: 0 bases; junction bases outside the gene matches: 4. The CDR3 nucleotides read TGTGCCACCAGCAGTGGGACAGCTCCAACTAATGAAAAACTGTTTTTT. Translation: CATSSGTAPTNEKLFF.

This clonotype has only a few counts. This likely traces to a read error, being one base from a far larger clone. V is TRBV6-9 and J is TRBJ2-7; 15 nucleotides agree with TRBD2. Unmatched junction bases numbered 19, after V lost 4 bases and J lost 6 bases. There are 20 residues in the CDR3. Germline assignment: CDR1 MNHGY and CDR2 SVAAGI. The CDR3, as DNA: TGTGCCAGCAGTTTCACCATCGTAGGACTAGCGGGAGGGCGGCGGAGCGAGCAGTACTTC. This sequence encodes CASSFTIVGLAGGRRSEQYF.

Ten or more counts support this clonotype. This chain connects TRBV24-1 to TRBJ2-5; TRBD1 or TRBD2 may be the D gene (5 bases each). V gave up 2 bases and J gave up 1 base, with 10 bases separating them. There are 15 residues in the CDR3. CDR1 is KGHDR and CDR2 is SFDVKD in the germline V gene. CDR3 coding DNA: TGTGCCACCAGTGATTCCCTGAGGGGCCAAGAGACCCAGTACTTC. Protein sequence: CATSDSLRGQETQYF.

Ten or more counts support this clonotype. The chain employs TRBV7-9 and TRBJ1-5; D remains ambiguous. The germline V and J ends were trimmed by 3 bases and 6 bases, with 9 bases remaining between them. Germline CDR1 SEHNR, CDR2 FQNEAQ (reference sequence). The CDR3 totals 13 residues. As DNA, the CDR3 is TGTGCCAGCAGCTTTCAGAGCGCTCAGCCCCAGCATTTT. It encodes CASSFQSAQPQHF.

This clonotype was detected many times. This may be a read error, as it is one base from a much larger clone. V gene TRBV28 combines with J gene TRBJ2-6; D gene uncertain. The V end lost 5 bases, the J end lost 0 bases, and 11 bases lay between the germline ends. From germline, CDR1 is MDHEN and CDR2 SYDVKM. The CDR3 runs to 16 residues. The chain's CDR3 is CASSQLWVSGANVLTF. CDR3 nucleotide sequence: TGTGCCAGCAGTCAACTCTGGGTCTCTGGGGCCAACGTCCTGACTTTC. The full variable domain, its missing parts supplied by reference TRBV28 and TRBJ2-6, is DVKVTQSSRYLVKRTGEKVFLECVQDMDHENMFWYRQDPGLGLRLIYFSYDVKMKEKGDIPEGYSVSREKKERFSLILESASTNQTSMYLCASSQLWVSGANVLTFGAGSRLTVL.

A remark on this clonotype: A far larger clone is one base from this, pointing to a likely read error. The rearrangement joins TRBV6-1 to TRBJ2-7; TRBD1 aligns across 8 bases. J gave up 7 bases and V 4 bases, and 6 bases lay outside the gene matches. The germline V gene has CDR1 MNHNS and CDR2 SASEGT. The CDR3 sequence is 13 residues long. The CDR3 loop reads CASSVTGGVEQYF. DNA for the CDR3: TGTGCCAGCAGTGTTACAGGGGGTGTTGAGCAGTACTTC.

This clonotype was picked up many times. The chain combines TRBV28 with TRBJ1-5; TRBD1 might be the D (5 bases). Trimming took off 3 bases at V and 6 bases at J, with 12 bases between the two ends. CDR3 size: 14 residues. The germline V gene encodes CDR1 MDHEN and CDR2 SYDVKM. DNA of the CDR3: TGTGCCAGCAGTTTGCAGGGACCCGCTCAGCCCCAGCATTTT. Translation gives CASSLQGPAQPQHF.

This clonotype was picked up many times. The chain links TRBV4-2 to TRBJ1-5, with 7 positions matching TRBD1. With 0 bases clipped from V and 5 bases from J, the junction kept 4 bases outside the gene matches. The CDR3 runs to 15 residues. CDR1 is LGHNA, CDR2 YNFKEQ, per germline. The CDR3 sequence: CASSQDRDSYQPQHF. The CDR3 DNA reads as TGTGCCAGCAGCCAAGATCGGGACAGTTATCAGCCCCAGCATTTT.

V gene TRBV4-2 combines with J gene TRBJ1-1; no firm D call. This CDR3 comprises 13 residues. The ends were cut back, 2 bases at V and 6 bases at J, with 10 bases in the middle. Germline loops: CDR1 LGHNA, CDR2 YNFKEQ. The CDR3: CASSQSNLAEAFF. The DNA of the CDR3 is TGTGCCAGCAGCCAATCGAACTTAGCTGAAGCTTTCTTT.

As regards this clonotype: Just one base apart from a much larger clone, this may be a read error. The rearrangement uses TRBV7-9 and TRBJ2-5; D perhaps matches TRBD1 (6 bases). CDR1 is SEHNR, CDR2 FQNEAQ, per germline (reference sequence). Trimming took off 5 bases at V and 6 bases at J, with 31 bases between the two ends. This CDR3 is built from 19 residues. The chain's CDR3 is CASSARGTRDAKSAKTQYF. In DNA, the CDR3 is TGTGCCAGCAGCGCTAGGGGGACACGCGACGCGAAATCGGCAAAGACCCAGTACTTC.

Concerning this clonotype: Mismatch with germline at one junction end may stem from a read error. The genes are TRBV20-1 and TRBJ2-7, with 7 bases matching TRBD2. Germline values: CDR1 DFQATT, CDR2 SNEGSKA (reference sequence). This CDR3 has 14 residues. CDR3: CSTRAGVANYERYF. In nucleotides, the CDR3 is TGCAGTACTAGGGCGGGGGTCGCAAACTACGAGCGGTACTTC.

The table lists this clonotype with many counts. The J gene is TRBJ1-1, the V gene TRBV10-2; unclear D gene. This CDR3 spans 14 amino acids. Between the trimmed V and J ends, which lost 6 bases and 1 base, there was a span of 12 bases. Germline CDR1 WSHSY, CDR2 SAAADI. CDR3 sequence (DNA): TGCGCCAGCAGACCCGGGAGGACGAACACTGAAGCTTTCTTT. This sequence encodes CASRPGRTNTEAFF.